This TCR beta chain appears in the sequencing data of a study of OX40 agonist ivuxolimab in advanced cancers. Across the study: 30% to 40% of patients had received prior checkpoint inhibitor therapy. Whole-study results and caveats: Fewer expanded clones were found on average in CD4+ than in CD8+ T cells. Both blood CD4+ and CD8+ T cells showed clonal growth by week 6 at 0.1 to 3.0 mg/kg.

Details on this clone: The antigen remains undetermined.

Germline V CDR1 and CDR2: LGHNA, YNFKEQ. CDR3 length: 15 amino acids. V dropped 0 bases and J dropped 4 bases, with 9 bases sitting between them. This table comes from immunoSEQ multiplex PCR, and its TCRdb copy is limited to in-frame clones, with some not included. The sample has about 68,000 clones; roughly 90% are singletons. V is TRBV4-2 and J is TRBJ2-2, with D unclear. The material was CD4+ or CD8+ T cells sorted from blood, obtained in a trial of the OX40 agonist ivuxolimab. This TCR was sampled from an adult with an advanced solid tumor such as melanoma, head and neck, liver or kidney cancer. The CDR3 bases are TGTGCCAGCAGCCAAGATCGGCCCCCCACCGGGGAGCTGTTTTTT. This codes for CASSQDRPPTGELFF.